One T cell receptor beta chain is described in this entry. This entry comes from a study of blood T cell repertoires in COVID-19. Background on the study: The study drew acute and convalescent COVID-19 samples from the United States, Italy and Spain.

This CDR3 contains 16 residues. With 0 bases removed from V and 3 bases from J, the gap between germline ends came to 13 bases. Per the germline V gene, CDR1 is SEHNR and CDR2 is FQNEAQ (reference sequence). This table comes from immunoSEQ multiplex PCR, and its TCRdb copy is limited to in-frame clones, with some not included. This sample has over 85,000 clones; over 65% occur once, and the top ten carry approximately 4.5%. Specimen: peripheral blood. The sequence was collected from a human donor in a cohort sampled during active COVID-19. The chain is built from TRBV7-9 and TRBJ2-3; tentatively, D is TRBD1 (5 bases). The CDR3 DNA reads as TGTGCCAGCAGCTTAGCCCAGGGTATTTGGACAGATACGCAGTATTTT. Amino acid sequence: CASSLAQGIWTDTQYF.